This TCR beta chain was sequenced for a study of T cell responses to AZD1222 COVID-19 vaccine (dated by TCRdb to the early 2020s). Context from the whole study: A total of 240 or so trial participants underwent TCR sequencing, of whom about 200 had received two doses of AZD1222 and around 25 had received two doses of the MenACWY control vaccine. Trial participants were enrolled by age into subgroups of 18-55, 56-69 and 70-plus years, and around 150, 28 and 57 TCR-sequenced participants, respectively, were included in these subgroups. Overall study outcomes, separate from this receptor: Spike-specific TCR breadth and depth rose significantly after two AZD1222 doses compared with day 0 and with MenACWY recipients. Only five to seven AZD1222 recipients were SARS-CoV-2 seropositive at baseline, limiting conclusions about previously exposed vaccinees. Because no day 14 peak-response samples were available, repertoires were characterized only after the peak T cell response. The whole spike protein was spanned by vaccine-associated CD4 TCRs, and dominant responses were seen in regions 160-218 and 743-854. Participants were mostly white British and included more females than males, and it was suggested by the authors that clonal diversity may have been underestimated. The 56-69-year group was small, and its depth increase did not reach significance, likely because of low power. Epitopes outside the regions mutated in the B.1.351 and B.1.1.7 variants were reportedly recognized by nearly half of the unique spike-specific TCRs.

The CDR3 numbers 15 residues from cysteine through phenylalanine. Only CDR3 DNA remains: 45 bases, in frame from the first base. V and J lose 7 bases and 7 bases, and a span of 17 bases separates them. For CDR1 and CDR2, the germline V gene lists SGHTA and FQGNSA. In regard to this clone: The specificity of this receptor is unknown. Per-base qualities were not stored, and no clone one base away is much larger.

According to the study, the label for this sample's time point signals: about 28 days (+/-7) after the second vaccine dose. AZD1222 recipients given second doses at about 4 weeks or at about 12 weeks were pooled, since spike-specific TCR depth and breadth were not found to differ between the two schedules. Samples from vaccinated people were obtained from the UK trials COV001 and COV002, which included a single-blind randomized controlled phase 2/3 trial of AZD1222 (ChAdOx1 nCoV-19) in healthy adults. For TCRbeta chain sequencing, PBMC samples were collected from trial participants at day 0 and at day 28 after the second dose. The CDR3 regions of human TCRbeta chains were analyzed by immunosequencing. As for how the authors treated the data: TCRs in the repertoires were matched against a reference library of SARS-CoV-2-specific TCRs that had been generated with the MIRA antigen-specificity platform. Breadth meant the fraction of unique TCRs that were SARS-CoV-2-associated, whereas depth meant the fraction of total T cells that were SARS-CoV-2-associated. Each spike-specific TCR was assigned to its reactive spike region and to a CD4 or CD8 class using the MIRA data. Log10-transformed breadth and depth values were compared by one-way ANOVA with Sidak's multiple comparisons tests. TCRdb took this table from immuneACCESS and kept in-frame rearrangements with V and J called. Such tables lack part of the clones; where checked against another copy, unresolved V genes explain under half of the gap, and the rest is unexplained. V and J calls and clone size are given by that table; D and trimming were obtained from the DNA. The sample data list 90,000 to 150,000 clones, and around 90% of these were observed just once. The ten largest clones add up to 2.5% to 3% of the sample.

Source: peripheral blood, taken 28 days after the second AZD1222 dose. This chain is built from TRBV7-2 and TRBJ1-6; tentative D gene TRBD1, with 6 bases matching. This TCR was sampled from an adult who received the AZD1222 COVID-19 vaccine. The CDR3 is CASISEQGRNSPLHF. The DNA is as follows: TGTGCCAGCATATCCGAACAGGGTCGGAATTCACCCCTCCACTTT.